This T cell receptor (beta chain) was profiled in a study of blood T cell repertoires in COVID-19. Repertoires were generated with immunoSEQ multiplex PCR, while TCRdb's copy carries only in-frame clones and drops some. The table has 300,000 to 350,000 clones, around 90% seen once; the top ten hold around 0.96%. There are 13 residues in the CDR3. V was trimmed by 3 bases and J by 5 bases, leaving 8 bases between them. Sequences were obtained from peripheral blood. The clonotype was recovered from a middle-aged woman with COVID-19, enrolled during active disease. The chain links TRBV12-3 or TRBV12-4 to TRBJ1-5; possibly TRBD1 for D (5 bases). CDR3 in amino acids: CASSFGGDQPQHF. For the CDR3, the DNA is TGTGCCAGCAGTTTCGGGGGAGATCAGCCCCAGCATTTT.